This is a list of T cell receptor beta chains from one sample in a study of beta chain features in type 1 diabetes. Using immunoSEQ multiplex PCR, the repertoire was profiled, and TCRdb retains in-frame clones only, with some absent. The sample has about 640,000 clones; under 15% are singletons. Sequencing was done on a sample of naive CD4+ T cells from blood. Receptors originate from a man between 25 and 39 years old with type 1 diabetes. Both conserved end residues are part of each CDR3. D genes are given only for firm matches. The size entry is marked missing in some rows and otherwise reads once, few, many or a size class.

d_call j_call v_call clone_size cdr3_nt cdr3_aa
NA TRBJ2-6 TRBV10-3 few TGTGCCATCAGTTCCAGGGAGATGGATGGGGCCAACGTCCTGACTTTC CAISSREMDGANVLTF
TRBD1 TRBJ2-1 TRBV13 few TGTGCCAGCACCCCCCGGACAGGGGATTACAATGAGCAGTTCTTC CASTPRTGDYNEQFF
NA TRBJ2-7 TRBV7-2 few TGTGCCAGCAGCTTAGATTACGGAACCTACGAGCAGTACTTC CASSLDYGTYEQYF
TRBD1 TRBJ1-2 TRBV7-2 few TGTGCCAGCAGTCAAAACAGGGGAGAGGTCGGCTACACCTTC CASSQNRGEVGYTF
NA TRBJ1-2 TRBV2 NA TGTGCCAGCCGACACCCGGACGGAAACTATGGCTACACCTTC CASRHPDGNYGYTF
TRBD2 TRBJ2-1 TRBV2 NA TGTGCCAGCAGAGCAACTAGCGGGGGGTTTAATGAGCAGTTCTTC CASRATSGGFNEQFF
NA TRBJ1-2 TRBV28 few TGTGCCAGCAGTTTAGGCTCCAGGGGTCTCGGCTACACCTTC CASSLGSRGLGYTF
NA TRBJ2-6 TRBV19 few TGTGCCAGTAGTATCTTTGAGTCCTCTGGGGCCAACGTCCTGACTTTC CASSIFESSGANVLTF
NA TRBJ2-5 TRBV5-1 few TGCGCCAGCAGCGTAGCAGAGACCCAGTACTTC CASSVAETQYF
NA TRBJ2-5 TRBV11-2 NA TGTGCCAGCAGCTCGTCGCTCTCCGCCGGACAAGAGACCCAGTACTTC CASSSSLSAGQETQYF
NA TRBJ2-1 TRBV16 few TGTGCCAGCAGCCAGGCGCAAAGGGCCGACCAGTTCTTC CASSQAQRADQFF
TRBD1 TRBJ2-7 TRBV5-1 NA TGCGCCAGCAGCTCGGGACAGCCAGAATACGAGCAGTACTTC CASSSGQPEYEQYF
TRBD1 TRBJ2-5 TRBV5-4 few TGTGCCAGCAGCTGGACTTCAGGGGGTAGAGAGACCCAGTACTTC CASSWTSGGRETQYF
NA TRBJ1-4 TRBV15 few TGTGCCACCAGCGGAGGGACCGGTAATGAAAAACTGTTTTTT CATSGGTGNEKLFF
TRBD2 TRBJ2-3 TRBV7-2 NA TGTGCCAGCAGCCCAGAGCGGGGGAGCACAGATACGCAGTATTTT CASSPERGSTDTQYF
TRBD1 TRBJ1-5 TRBV9 NA TGTGCCAGCAGCCCCCGGACAGGGCCCAATCAGCCCCAGCATTTT CASSPRTGPNQPQHF
TRBD1 TRBJ1-1 TRBV5-6 NA TGTGCCAGCAGCTGGGGGACAGCCATGAACACTGAAGCTTTCTTT CASSWGTAMNTEAFF
NA TRBJ1-1 TRBV2 NA TGTGCCAGCAGTCGGACGGCGAACACTGAAGCTTTCTTT CASSRTANTEAFF
TRBD1 TRBJ1-2 TRBV9 few TGTGCCAGCAGCAACAGACAGGGGTTGGATGGCTACACCTTC CASSNRQGLDGYTF
TRBD1 TRBJ1-4 TRBV29-1 NA TGCAGCGTAGGGACAGGGGGAACGGAAAAACTGTTTTTT CSVGTGGTEKLFF
NA TRBJ2-2 TRBV7-2 NA TGTGCCAGCAGCTGGACAGCCACCGGGGAGCTGTTTTTT CASSWTATGELFF
NA TRBJ2-2 TRBV25-1 few TGTGCCAGCAGTCCGCGCGCCCAGGGCGGCGGGGAGCTGTTTTTT CASSPRAQGGGELFF
TRBD1 TRBJ1-2 TRBV7-9 NA TGTGCCAGCAGCGTTGACAGGGGCGGTCGGGGCTACACCTTC CASSVDRGGRGYTF
NA TRBJ1-4 TRBV18 few TGTGCCAGCTCCTACAACGAGGGGAGTGAAAAACTGTTTTTT CASSYNEGSEKLFF
NA TRBJ1-6 TRBV14 NA TGTGCCAGCAGCTATACACTTGGTTCACCCCTCCACTTT CASSYTLGSPLHF
TRBD1 TRBJ2-3 TRBV27 NA TGTGCCAGCAGTCCTGGGACAGTGACGGTAAATACGCAGTATTTT CASSPGTVTVNTQYF
TRBD1 TRBJ1-1 TRBV14 NA TGTGCCAGCAGCCGCAAAAGGAGGACAGGGGCGAACACTGAAGCTTTCTTT CASSRKRRTGANTEAFF
NA TRBJ1-2 TRBV7-9 NA TGTGCCAGCAGCTTAACGGCTAACTATGGCTACACCTTC CASSLTANYGYTF
NA TRBJ1-6 TRBV15 NA TGTGCCACCAGCAGAGGAGGGGGTACTTTCTATAATTCACCCCTCCACTTT CATSRGGGTFYNSPLHF
NA TRBJ2-2 TRBV7-2 few TGTGCCAGCAGCTTTGGGACGGGGAACACCGGGGAGCTGTTTTTT CASSFGTGNTGELFF
TRBD1 TRBJ1-6 TRBV4-3 NA TGCGCCAGCAGCCAAGAGGGGGACAGGTATAATTCACCCCTCCACTTT CASSQEGDRYNSPLHF
TRBD1 TRBJ1-5 TRBV6-5 few TGTGCCAGCAGTTTGGGACAGCTCAATCAGCCCCAGCATTTT CASSLGQLNQPQHF
TRBD2 TRBJ2-3 TRBV7-8 NA TGTGCCAGCAGCTTAGCAGCACTAGCGGGGGGCACAGATACGCAGTATTTT CASSLAALAGGTDTQYF
NA TRBJ1-3 TRBV14 NA TGTGCCAGCAGCCAAGATTGGGGAAACACCATATATTTT CASSQDWGNTIYF
NA TRBJ2-7 TRBV5-1 NA TGCGCCAGCAGCTTGGAGGGGGCCTACGAGCAGTACTTC CASSLEGAYEQYF
NA TRBJ2-2 TRBV5-4 NA TGTGCCAGCAGCTTTTTTGGTACCGGGGAGCTGTTTTTT CASSFFGTGELFF